This record looks at one T cell receptor (beta chain) sequence and its context. This CDR3 has 15 residues. Trimming cost V 0 bases and J 5 bases, with 13 bases left between them. Germline V gene data show CDR1 as MNHEY and CDR2 as SMNVEV (reference sequence). Repertoires were generated with immunoSEQ multiplex PCR, while TCRdb's copy carries only in-frame clones and drops some. The sample yields hundreds of thousands of clones, about three quarters seen once. This entry belongs to a study of shared clonotypes between healthy human individuals. This sequence joins TRBV27 and TRBJ2-5; weak D call: TRBD2 (5 bases). The sequence was collected from a woman in her 30s in good health. Sequences were obtained from memory CD4+ T cells sorted from blood. The subset denotes: CD45RA-negative fraction. CDR3 bases: TGTGCCAGCAGTTTATCGGGAGAAATCGGGGAGACCCAGTACTTC. It yields the protein CASSLSGEIGETQYF.